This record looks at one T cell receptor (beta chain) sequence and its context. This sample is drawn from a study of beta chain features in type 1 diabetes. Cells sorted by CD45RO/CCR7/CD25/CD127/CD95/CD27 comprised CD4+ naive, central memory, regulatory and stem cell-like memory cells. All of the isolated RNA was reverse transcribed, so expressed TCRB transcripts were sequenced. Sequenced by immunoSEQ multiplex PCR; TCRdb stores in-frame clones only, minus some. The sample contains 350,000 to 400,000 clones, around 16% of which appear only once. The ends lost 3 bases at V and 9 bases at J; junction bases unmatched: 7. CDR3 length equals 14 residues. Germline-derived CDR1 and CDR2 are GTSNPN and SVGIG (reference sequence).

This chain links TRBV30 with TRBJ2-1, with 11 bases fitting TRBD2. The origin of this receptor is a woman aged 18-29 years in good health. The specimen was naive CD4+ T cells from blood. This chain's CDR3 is CAWSDASGRSEQFF. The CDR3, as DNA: TGTGCCTGGAGCGACGCTAGCGGGAGGTCTGAGCAGTTCTTC.